A selection of T cell receptor beta chains follows, all from one sample in a study of TIL therapy for anti-PD-1-resistant metastatic lung cancer. The protocol was immunoSEQ multiplex PCR, while the TCRdb copy is restricted to in-frame clones and leaves out a portion. The sample has 25,000 to 35,000 clones, 74% seen once. Here the sequenced sample was blood, taken at baseline. These receptor sequences come from a woman aged 25-80 years with non-small cell lung cancer. CDR3s include the opening cysteine and the closing phenylalanine or tryptophan. A D gene is named only where the DNA matches it firmly.

d_gene	v_gene	j_gene	CDR3aa
TRBD1	TRBV19	TRBJ2-5	CASSEDRGGQETQYF
.	TRBV2	TRBJ2-1	CASSESGQQFF
.	TRBV29-1	TRBJ2-7	CSVEEEDSYEQYF
.	TRBV7-2	TRBJ2-5	CASSLVLTSETQYF
TRBD2	TRBV4-1	TRBJ2-7	CASSTDSGRALFEQYF
.	TRBV21-1	TRBJ2-5	CASSSRTGQPFQETQYF
.	TRBV5-6	TRBJ1-3	CASSPSGGNTIYF
.	TRBV5-1	TRBJ1-5	CASSLEGYSNQPQHF
.	TRBV9	TRBJ2-1	CASSATGEFNEQFF
.	TRBV2	TRBJ2-7	CASSEIEQYF
.	TRBV7-8	TRBJ1-5	CASSLAGEGSNQPQHF
.	TRBV19	TRBJ1-1	CASFSLQSNTEAFF
.	TRBV9	.	CASSENKGNTIYF
TRBD2	TRBV2	TRBJ2-7	CASSGGPSGRVNEQYF
TRBD1	TRBV27	TRBJ2-5	CASSIIGQGQETQYF
TRBD1	TRBV5-1	TRBJ1-3	CASSGTGNGNTIYF
.	TRBV11-2	TRBJ1-6	CASSLKIVGSPLHF
TRBD1	TRBV6-1	TRBJ1-6	CASSEDRGNSPLHF
.	TRBV6-5	TRBJ2-5	CASSYEGKGTQYF
.	TRBV2	TRBJ1-2	CASRPEAGPSRGYTF
.	TRBV27	TRBJ2-3	CASRDLSTDTQYF
TRBD1	TRBV30	TRBJ1-2	CASGQGVNYGYTF
.	TRBV19	TRBJ1-5	CASSTPHGLEPQHF
TRBD1	TRBV19	TRBJ1-1	CASAPRGTGLWGVEAFF
.	TRBV9	TRBJ2-3	CASSVVPDTQYF
.	TRBV29-1	TRBJ2-1	CSVEDLGRSDNEQFF
.	TRBV10-2	TRBJ2-3	CASSERAGRDTQYF
TRBD1	TRBV6-5	TRBJ1-6	CASRGQGNSPLHF
TRBD1	TRBV5-1	TRBJ2-5	CASSFTQQGWETQYF
TRBD1	TRBV7-9	TRBJ1-5	CASSLGPGQGDQPQHF
.	TRBV6-1	TRBJ1-4	CAIEKLFF
.	TRBV11-3	TRBJ2-5	CASKSSNDQETQYF
.	TRBV5-1	TRBJ2-3	CASSHWDFTDTQYF
TRBD2	TRBV15	TRBJ2-5	CATSRDVRLAGGEETQYF
.	TRBV7-6	TRBJ2-5	CASSLNEGFLALPYF
.	TRBV7-9	TRBJ2-1	CASSLTRGRLEQFF
.	TRBV30	TRBJ1-6	CARKGGRGSPLHF
TRBD1	TRBV5-6	TRBJ2-5	CASSLANRGTFKETQYF
TRBD1	TRBV6-1	TRBJ2-4	CASSGGRTGGLKNIQYF
.	TRBV5-1	TRBJ2-7	CASSFGGIYEQYF
.	TRBV11-3	TRBJ2-3	CASSSYNTDTQYF
TRBD1	TRBV4-1	TRBJ1-6	CASSQVGTGTPLHF
TRBD2	TRBV7-6	TRBJ2-1	CASSVVGTSGRNEQFF
TRBD2	TRBV11-3	TRBJ2-7	CASSLVGTSSYEQYF
TRBD2	TRBV25-1	TRBJ2-7	CASSEWNSGKGISYEQYF
.	TRBV4-2	TRBJ2-5	CASSQVADPTYQETQYF
TRBD2	TRBV6-1	TRBJ2-1	CASSEVSGRGQFF
.	TRBV6-5	TRBJ2-3	CASRIEDTQYF
.	TRBV10-3	TRBJ1-5	CAISGEPSNQPQHF
.	TRBV6-1	TRBJ2-2	CASSGSRGGTGELFF
.	TRBV6-6	TRBJ2-7	CASSALSKGGEQYF
.	TRBV4-2	TRBJ2-2	CASSQESFRFGGTGELFF
.	TRBV5-5	TRBJ2-2	CASSLARGINGELFF
TRBD2	TRBV5-6	TRBJ2-5	CASSASGRGQETQYF
.	TRBV5-6	TRBJ1-5	CASSLQGGSGQPQHF
TRBD2	TRBV10-2	TRBJ2-2	CASTWTSLDTGELFF
TRBD2	TRBV6-4	TRBJ2-3	CASSADSGIGDTQYF
TRBD2	TRBV14	TRBJ2-7	CASKMSGRALEQYF
.	TRBV6-5	TRBJ2-7	CASSYSGDKTYEQYF
.	TRBV7-8	TRBJ2-2	CASSLDSSGELFF